This entry concerns a single T cell receptor beta chain. Relative to the germline gene, one junction end is altered; a read error may explain this. This CDR3 is built from 15 residues. The data stem from a study of blood T cells in healthy people across ages. The study recruited healthy Caucasian donors from Russia who were aged about 6 to 90. Total RNA was isolated from each sample in quantities of at least 6 micrograms. A second PCR of roughly 7 to 11 cycles used a sample-barcoded 5' primer and a J-beta primer mix. A template-switch adaptor containing 12 random nucleotides labeled each cDNA molecule. The study obtained at least 2.5 million CDR3-containing paired-end reads from every sample. TCRdb processed the 5' RACE reads anew with MiXCR; each CDR3 protein has one entry. The data show about 1.7 million distinct CDR3 sequences, about 28% seen once.

Source material: blood. The source is a woman between 25 and 40 years old in good health. The genes are TRBV12-3 or TRBV12-4 and TRBJ2-3; 11 bases line up with TRBD2. DNA of the CDR3: TGTGCCAGCAATCCTAGCGGGAGGTTCACAGATGCGCAGTATTTT. Translation: CASNPSGRFTDAQYF.